This is a list of T cell receptor beta chains from one sample in a study of shared clonotypes between healthy human individuals. Clones were read by immunoSEQ multiplex PCR, and TCRdb kept only the in-frame ones, dropping some. Among about 2.1 million clones, approximately 92% were seen once, and the ten largest hold under 2%. Sequenced material: naive CD8+ T cells from PBMCs. These receptors were obtained from a young man in good health. Some clones in this sample may be carry-over from other donors' samples. The conserved cysteine and the conserved F or W are not part of the CDR3 here. Fields, in order: clone size, J gene, V gene, CDR3 protein. Size values are once, few and many counts, or a class for expanded clones, and some rows have none.

NA TRBJ2-2 TRBV28 ASSWAVGRDFTGELF
NA TRBJ2-1 TRBV4-1 ASSQASGAYNEQF
NA TRBJ1-5 TRBV4-1 ASSQELAARNQPQH
NA TRBJ1-5 TRBV2 ASIHDPNQPQH
NA TRBJ2-2 TRBV4-2 ASSQASGGWVDTGELF
NA TRBJ2-7 TRBV10-3 AISEPQSYEQY
NA TRBJ1-5 TRBV28 ASSWGQSNQPQH
once TRBJ2-1 TRBV6-1 ASTWTGGYNEQF
few TRBJ1-4 TRBV27 ASSWTGGNEKLF
once TRBJ2-7 TRBV28 ASSFWGAGGYEQY
NA TRBJ2-1 TRBV4-3 ASSQVWSSYNEQF
NA TRBJ2-3 TRBV19 ASSPGLAGSTDTQY
NA TRBJ2-7 TRBV14 ASSQIGIHEQY
NA TRBJ1-2 TRBV7-2 ASSLGSGRGPGYT
NA TRBJ2-7 TRBV6-1 ASSEAGQGYEQY
NA TRBJ1-1 TRBV11-3 ASSFSMYTEAF
NA TRBJ2-7 TRBV7-8 ASSPWSSGSVYEQY
NA TRBJ2-1 TRBV15 ATRKPGQGPPFNEQF
NA TRBJ1-5 TRBV7-6 ASSPNSNQPQH
NA TRBJ2-1 TRBV11-2 ASSLVMLAGGNEQF
NA TRBJ1-5 TRBV27 ASSSSYNQPQH
NA TRBJ1-1 TRBV7-2 ASSLVQGAGTEAF
NA TRBJ2-3 TRBV9 ASSGSGSADTQY
NA TRBJ2-1 TRBV7-3 ASSLPRGGEQF
few TRBJ1-2 TRBV6-5 ASSYLPTGEGYT
NA TRBJ2-5 TRBV12-5 ASGLVQGAHQETQY
NA TRBJ2-1 TRBV7-9 ASSLEASSYNEQF
few TRBJ2-7 TRBV10-1 ASRPGKQY
NA TRBJ2-1 TRBV5-8 ASSFGAFPYNEQF
NA TRBJ2-1 TRBV11-3 ASSLGGDNEQF
NA TRBJ1-2 TRBV7-2 ASSRDRGYGYT
once TRBJ1-5 TRBV2 ASRETRGSNQPQH
NA TRBJ2-3 TRBV27 ASSFTTGTGGEDTQY
NA TRBJ2-2 TRBV9 ASSVFGTRELF
NA TRBJ2-5 TRBV5-5 ASSFAGWETQY
few TRBJ1-1 TRBV29-1 SVGGQGYTEAF
NA TRBJ2-7 TRBV2 ASYSTEQY
NA TRBJ2-7 TRBV28 ASSLRPPLEQY
once TRBJ2-7 TRBV10-3 AISESGLAGQYEQY
once TRBJ1-3 TRBV28 ASSFTSSGNTIY
NA TRBJ2-4 TRBV5-4 ASSSDSSLNIQY
NA TRBJ2-3 TRBV9 ASSGRREGWGTDTQY
NA TRBJ1-1 TRBV10-3 AISERSSRNTEAF
NA TRBJ2-1 TRBV2 ASSRTLYEQF
NA TRBJ2-1 TRBV4-1 ASSQEDLRYNEQF
NA TRBJ2-7 TRBV10-3 AISESRSSGYEQY
NA TRBJ2-1 TRBV27 ASRANSGFSNNEQF
NA TRBJ1-1 TRBV19 ASSGGTEAF
NA TRBJ2-4 TRBV19 ASSLSMVEGADRNIQY
NA TRBJ2-7 TRBV7-9 ASSLSAGGGEQY
NA TRBJ2-7 TRBV6-6 ASSYDGRREQY
NA TRBJ1-4 TRBV6-5 ASRSGGRTNEKLF
NA TRBJ2-5 TRBV7-9 ASYRPGTTQETQY
NA TRBJ2-7 TRBV10-1 AGGWGGVQY
NA TRBJ2-1 TRBV7-3 ASSLTGELGSNEQF